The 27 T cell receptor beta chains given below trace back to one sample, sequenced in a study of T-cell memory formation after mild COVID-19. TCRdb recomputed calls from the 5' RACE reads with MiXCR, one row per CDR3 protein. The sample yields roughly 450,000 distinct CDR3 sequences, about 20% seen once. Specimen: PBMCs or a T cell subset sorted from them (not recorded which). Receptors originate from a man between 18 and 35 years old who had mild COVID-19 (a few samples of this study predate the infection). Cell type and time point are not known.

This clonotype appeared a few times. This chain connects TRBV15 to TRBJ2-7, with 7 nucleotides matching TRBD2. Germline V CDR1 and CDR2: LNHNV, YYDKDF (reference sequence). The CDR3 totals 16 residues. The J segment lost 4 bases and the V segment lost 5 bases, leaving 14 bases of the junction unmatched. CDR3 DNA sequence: TGTGCCACCAGCCAACGCCCGATCCCCGGGGGGTACGAGCAGTACTTC. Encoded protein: CATSQRPIPGGYEQYF.

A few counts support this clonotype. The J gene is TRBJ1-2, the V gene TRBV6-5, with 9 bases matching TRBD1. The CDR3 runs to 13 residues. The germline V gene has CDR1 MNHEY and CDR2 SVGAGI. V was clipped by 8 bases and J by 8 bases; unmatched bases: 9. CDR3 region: CASRQGVFRGYTF. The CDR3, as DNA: TGTGCCAGCCGACAGGGGGTATTTCGAGGCTACACCTTC.

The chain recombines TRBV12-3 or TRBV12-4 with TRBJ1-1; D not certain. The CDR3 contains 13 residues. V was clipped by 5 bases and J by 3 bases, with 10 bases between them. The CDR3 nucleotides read TGTGCCAGCAGTCGGGAGACGGACACTGAAGCTTTCTTT. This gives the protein CASSRETDTEAFF.

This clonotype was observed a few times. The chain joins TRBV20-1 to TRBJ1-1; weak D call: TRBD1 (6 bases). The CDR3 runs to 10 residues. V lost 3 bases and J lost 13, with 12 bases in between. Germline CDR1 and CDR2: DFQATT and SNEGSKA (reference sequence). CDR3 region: CSARGTIDFF. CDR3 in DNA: TGCAGTGCTAGGGGGACAATCGATTTCTTT.

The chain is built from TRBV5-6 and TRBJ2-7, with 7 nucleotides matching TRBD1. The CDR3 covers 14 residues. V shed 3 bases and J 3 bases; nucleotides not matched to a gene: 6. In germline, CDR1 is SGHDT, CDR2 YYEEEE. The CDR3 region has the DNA TGTGCCAGCAGCTGTGACAGGGAGCTCTACGAGCAGTACGTC. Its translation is CASSCDRELYEQYV.

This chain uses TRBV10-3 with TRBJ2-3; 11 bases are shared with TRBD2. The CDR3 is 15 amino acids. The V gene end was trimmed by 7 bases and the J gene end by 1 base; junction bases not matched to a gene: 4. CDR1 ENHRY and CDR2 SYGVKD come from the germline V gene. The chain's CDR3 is CAITSGLAGTDTQYF. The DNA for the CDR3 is TGTGCCATCACCTCGGGACTAGCGGGCACAGATACGCAGTATTTT.

The CDR3 DNA reads as TGTGCCAGCAGCGACAGGGACGCTGAAGCTTTCTTT. Translating gives CASSDRDAEAFF. The J gene is TRBJ1-1, the V gene TRBV7-9; the match to TRBD1 covers 7 bases. The CDR3 is made up of 12 amino acids. Germline CDR1 SEHNR, CDR2 FQNEAQ (reference sequence). V lost 5 bases to trimming and J lost 6 bases; unmatched junction nucleotides: 3.

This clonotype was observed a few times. CDR3: CASTNRDRGRDYYGYTF. The CDR3 DNA reads as TGTGCCAGCACTAATCGGGACAGGGGGCGTGATTACTATGGCTACACCTTC. The V call is TRBV5-6, the J call TRBJ1-2, with 12 nucleotides matching TRBD1. The CDR3 consists of 17 residues. With 6 bases clipped from V and 3 bases from J, the junction kept 12 bases outside the gene matches. Germline V gene data show CDR1 as SGHDT and CDR2 as YYEEEE.

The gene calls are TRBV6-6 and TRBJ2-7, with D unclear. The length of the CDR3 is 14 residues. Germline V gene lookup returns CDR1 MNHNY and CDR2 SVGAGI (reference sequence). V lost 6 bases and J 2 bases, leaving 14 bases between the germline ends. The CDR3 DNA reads TGTGCCAGCAGCCATGCCACACGAGCCTACGAGCAGTACGTC. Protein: CASSHATRAYEQYV.

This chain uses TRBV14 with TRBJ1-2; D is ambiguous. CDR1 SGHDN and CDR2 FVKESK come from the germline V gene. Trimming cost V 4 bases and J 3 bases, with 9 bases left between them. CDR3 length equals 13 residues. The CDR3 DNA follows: TGTGCCAGCAGCCCCGGACGGTACTATGGCTACACCTTC. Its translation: CASSPGRYYGYTF.

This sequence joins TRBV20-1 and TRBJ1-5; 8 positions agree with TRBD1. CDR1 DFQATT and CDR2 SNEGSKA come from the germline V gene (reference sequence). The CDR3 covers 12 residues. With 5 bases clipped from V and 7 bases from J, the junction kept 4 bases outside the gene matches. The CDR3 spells CSASNRGQPQHF. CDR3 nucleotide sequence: TGCAGTGCTTCTAACAGGGGGCAGCCCCAGCATTTT.

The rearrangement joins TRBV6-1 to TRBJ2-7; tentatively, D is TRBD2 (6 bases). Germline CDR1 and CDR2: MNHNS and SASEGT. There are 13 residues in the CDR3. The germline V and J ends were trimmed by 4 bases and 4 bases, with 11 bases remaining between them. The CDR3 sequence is CASSAAGRYEQYF. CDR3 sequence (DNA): TGTGCCAGCAGTGCGGCAGGGAGGTACGAGCAGTACTTC.

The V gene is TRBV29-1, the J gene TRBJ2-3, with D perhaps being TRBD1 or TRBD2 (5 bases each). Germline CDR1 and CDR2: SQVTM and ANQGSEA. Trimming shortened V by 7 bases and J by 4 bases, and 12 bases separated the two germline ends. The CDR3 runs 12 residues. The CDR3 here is CSARELPDTQYF. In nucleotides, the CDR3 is TGCAGCGCCAGGGAGTTGCCAGATACGCAGTATTTT.

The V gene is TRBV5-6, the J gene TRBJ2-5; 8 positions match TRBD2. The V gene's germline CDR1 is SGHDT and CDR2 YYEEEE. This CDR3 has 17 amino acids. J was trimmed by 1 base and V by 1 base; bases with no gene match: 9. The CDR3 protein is CASSLKRTSGFQETQYF. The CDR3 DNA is TGTGCCAGCAGCTTGAAAAGAACTAGCGGATTCCAAGAGACCCAGTACTTC.

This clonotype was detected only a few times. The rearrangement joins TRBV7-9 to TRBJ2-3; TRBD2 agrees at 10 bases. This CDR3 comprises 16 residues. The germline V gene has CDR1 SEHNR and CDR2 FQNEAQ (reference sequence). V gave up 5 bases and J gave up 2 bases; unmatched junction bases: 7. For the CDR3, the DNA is TGTGCCAGCAGCCGATTAGCGGGGGGTCCCACAGATACGCAGTATTTT. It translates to CASSRLAGGPTDTQYF.

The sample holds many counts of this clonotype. The CDR3 loop reads CASSFADGGATGELFF. DNA for the CDR3: TGTGCCAGCAGTTTCGCGGACGGGGGGGCCACCGGGGAGCTGTTTTTT. J is TRBJ2-2 and V is TRBV12-3 or TRBV12-4, with 8 bases fitting TRBD2. With 3 bases clipped from V and 4 bases from J, the junction kept 7 bases outside the gene matches. The CDR3 runs 16 residues.

CDR3 residues: CASSQDEGKGQIVFF. The DNA for the CDR3 is TGCGCCAGCAGCCAAGATGAGGGAAAGGGACAGATAGTTTTCTTT. This chain uses TRBV4-1 with TRBJ1-1, with 7 nucleotides matching TRBD1. This CDR3 is built from 15 residues. The germline V gene has CDR1 MGHRA and CDR2 YSYEKL. With 0 bases clipped from V and 13 bases from J, the junction kept 14 bases outside the gene matches.

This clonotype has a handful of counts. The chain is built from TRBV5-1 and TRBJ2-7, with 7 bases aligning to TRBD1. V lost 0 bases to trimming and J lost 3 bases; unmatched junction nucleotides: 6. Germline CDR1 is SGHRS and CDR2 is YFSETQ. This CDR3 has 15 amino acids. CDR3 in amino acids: CASSLAVAGGYEQYF. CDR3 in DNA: TGCGCCAGCAGCTTGGCCGTGGCAGGGGGCTACGAGCAGTACTTC.

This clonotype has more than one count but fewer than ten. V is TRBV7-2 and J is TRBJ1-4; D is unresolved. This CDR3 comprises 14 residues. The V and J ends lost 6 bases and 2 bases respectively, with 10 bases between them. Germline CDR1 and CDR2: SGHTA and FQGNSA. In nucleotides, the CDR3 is TGTGCCAGCAGACCCCCGGGTACTAATGAAAAACTGTTTTTT. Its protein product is CASRPPGTNEKLFF.

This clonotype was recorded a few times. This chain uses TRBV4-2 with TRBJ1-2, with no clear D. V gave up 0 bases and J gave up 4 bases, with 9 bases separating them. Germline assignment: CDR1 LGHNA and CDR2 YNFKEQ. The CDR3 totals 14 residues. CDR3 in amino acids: CASSQELRLYGYTF. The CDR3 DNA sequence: TGTGCCAGCAGCCAAGAGCTCCGGCTCTATGGCTACACCTTC.

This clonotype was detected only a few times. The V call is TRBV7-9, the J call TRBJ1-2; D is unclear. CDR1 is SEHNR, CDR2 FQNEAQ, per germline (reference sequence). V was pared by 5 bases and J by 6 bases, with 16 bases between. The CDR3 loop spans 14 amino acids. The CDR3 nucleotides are TGTGCCAGCAGCCTCGTTTTATGGCACGATGGCTACACCTTC. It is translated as CASSLVLWHDGYTF.

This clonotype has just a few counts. The CDR3 nucleotides are TGTGCCAGCAGCTTAGCCCGGGACGCAGATACGCAGTATTTT. Protein: CASSLARDADTQYF. The chain has TRBV7-9 and TRBJ2-3, with D perhaps TRBD1 or TRBD2 (5 bases each). V lost 0 bases, J lost 4 bases, and 8 bases lay in between. The CDR3 extends over 14 amino acids. CDR1 and CDR2 (germline): SEHNR, FQNEAQ (reference sequence).

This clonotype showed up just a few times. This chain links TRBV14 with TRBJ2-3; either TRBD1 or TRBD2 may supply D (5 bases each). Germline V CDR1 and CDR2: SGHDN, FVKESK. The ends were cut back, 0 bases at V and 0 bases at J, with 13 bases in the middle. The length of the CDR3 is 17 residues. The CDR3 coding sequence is TGTGCCAGCAGCCAAGATTACGGGACGGAAAGCACAGATACGCAGTATTTT. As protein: CASSQDYGTESTDTQYF.

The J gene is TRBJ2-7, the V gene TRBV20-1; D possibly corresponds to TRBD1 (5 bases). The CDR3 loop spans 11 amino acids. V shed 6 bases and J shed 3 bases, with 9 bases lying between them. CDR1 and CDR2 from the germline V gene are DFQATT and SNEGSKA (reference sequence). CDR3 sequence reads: CSARQNYEQYF. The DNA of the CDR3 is TGCAGTGCCAGACAGAACTACGAGCAGTACTTC.

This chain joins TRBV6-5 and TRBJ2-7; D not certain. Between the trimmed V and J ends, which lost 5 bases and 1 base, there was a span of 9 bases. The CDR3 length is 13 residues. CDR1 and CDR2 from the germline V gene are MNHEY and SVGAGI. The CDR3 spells CASSRLGSYEQYV. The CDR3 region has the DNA TGTGCCAGCAGTCGACTCGGGTCCTACGAGCAGTACGTC.

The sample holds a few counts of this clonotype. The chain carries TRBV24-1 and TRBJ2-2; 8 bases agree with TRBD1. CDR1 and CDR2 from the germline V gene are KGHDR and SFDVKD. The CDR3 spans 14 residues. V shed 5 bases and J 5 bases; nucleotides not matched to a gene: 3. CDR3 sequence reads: CATSGNRGTGELFF. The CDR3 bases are TGTGCCACCAGTGGCAACAGGGGGACCGGGGAGCTGTTTTTT.

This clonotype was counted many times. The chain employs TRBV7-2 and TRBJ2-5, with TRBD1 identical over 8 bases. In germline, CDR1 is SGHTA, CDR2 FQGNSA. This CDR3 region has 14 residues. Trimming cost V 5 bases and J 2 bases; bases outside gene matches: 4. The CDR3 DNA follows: TGTGCCAGCAGCAACAGGGGGGCGCAAGAGACCCAGTACTTC. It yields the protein CASSNRGAQETQYF. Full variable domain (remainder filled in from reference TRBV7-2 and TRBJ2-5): GAGVSQSPSNKVTEKGKDVELRCDPISGHTALYWYRQSLGQGLEFLIYFQGNSAPDKSGLPSDRFSAERTGGSVSTLTIQRTQQEDSAVYLCASSNRGAQETQYFGPGTRLLVL.